Below, 10 T cell receptor beta chains from the same sample are listed, as sequenced in a study of neurological immune-mediated disorders. TCRdb re-analysed the 5' RACE reads in MiXCR, keeping a single row per CDR3 protein. The data show 25,000 to 35,000 distinct CDR3 sequences, 21% seen once. The sequenced material came from PBMCs. Receptor source: a woman aged 55-69 years in good health.

This clonotype was picked up a small number of times. The chain couples TRBV12-5 to TRBJ2-6, with 8 bases aligning to TRBD2. The CDR3 extends over 19 amino acids. The trim removed 1 base at V and 4 bases at J, leaving 12 bases unmatched. In germline, CDR1 is LGHNT, CDR2 FRNRAP. The CDR3 loop is CASGLDARGGRYGANVLTF. In nucleotides, the CDR3 is TGTGCTAGTGGTTTGGACGCCCGCGGGGGGCGATACGGGGCCAACGTCCTGACTTTC.

This clonotype was picked up one time. The chain carries TRBV14 and TRBJ2-1; unclear D gene. V was clipped by 4 bases and J by 6 bases, with 10 bases between them. Germline CDR1 SGHDN, CDR2 FVKESK. The CDR3 loop spans 13 amino acids. CDR3 amino acids: CASSPDLVNEQFF. The CDR3 DNA follows: TGTGCCAGCAGCCCTGATCTCGTCAATGAGCAGTTCTTC.

Only a few counts were recorded for this clonotype. The chain uses TRBV6-2 or TRBV6-3 and TRBJ2-7; perhaps TRBD1 as D (6 bases). This CDR3 is 15 amino acids long. CDR1 MNHEY and CDR2 SVGEGT come from the germline V gene. The ends were cut back, 9 bases at V and 0 bases at J, with 18 bases in the middle. CDR3 region: CASMQGKGLSYEQYF. The CDR3 nucleotides are TGTGCCAGTATGCAGGGGAAGGGTCTCTCCTACGAGCAGTACTTC.

This clonotype has ten or more counts. CDR3 bases: TGTGCCACCAGTGACCCGACAGGGGCGAACACCGGGGAGCTGTTTTTT. This sequence encodes CATSDPTGANTGELFF. V usage is TRBV24-1 and J usage is TRBJ2-2; 8 bases map to TRBD1. Germline-derived CDR1 and CDR2 are KGHDR and SFDVKD. V dropped 4 bases and J dropped 0; count of bases not matched to a gene: 3. CDR3 length: 16 amino acids.

This clonotype was seen repeatedly, ten times or more. This chain uses TRBV7-9 with TRBJ2-1, with 8 positions matching TRBD1. V lost 5 bases and J lost 2; bases outside the gene matches: 5. This CDR3 is built from 15 residues. CDR1 is SEHNR and CDR2 is FQNEAQ in the germline V gene (reference sequence). For the CDR3, the DNA is TGTGCCAGCAGCCCGACAGGGGCCCCCTACAATGAGCAGTTCTTC. It codes for CASSPTGAPYNEQFF.

The chain has TRBV6-2 or TRBV6-3 and TRBJ1-5; TRBD1 might be the D (6 bases). The V gene's germline CDR1 is MNHEY and CDR2 SVGEGT. The CDR3 is 14 residues long. Between the trimmed V and J ends, which lost 2 bases and 7 bases, there was a span of 12 bases. The CDR3 region is CASSYIGGGQPQHF. CDR3 bases: TGTGCCAGCAGTTACATAGGGGGAGGCCAGCCCCAGCATTTT.

This clonotype was seen at least ten times. The V and J genes are TRBV27 and TRBJ2-7, with 10 bases that match TRBD2. Germline-derived CDR1 and CDR2 are MNHEY and SMNVEV (reference sequence). The CDR3 extends over 15 amino acids. With 0 bases clipped from V and 5 bases from J, the junction kept 4 bases outside the gene matches. CDR3 DNA sequence: TGTGCCAGCAGTTTATCGGCTAGCGGGAGCAACGAGCAGTACTTC. It specifies CASSLSASGSNEQYF.

This clonotype has ten or more counts. CDR3 bases: TGCGCCAGCAGCTATTACAATGAGCAGTTCTTC. This sequence encodes CASSYYNEQFF. The genes are TRBV5-1 and TRBJ2-1, with D unresolved. Germline CDR1 reads SGHRS; CDR2 reads YFSETQ. V lost 3 bases, J lost 4 bases, and 2 bases lay in between. The CDR3 has 11 residues.

This clonotype was detected ten times or more. This chain uses TRBV20-1 with TRBJ2-7, with D perhaps assigned TRBD1 or TRBD2 (5 bases each). CDR3 length: 14 amino acids. V lost 1 base, J lost 5 bases, and 15 bases lay in between. Germline V gene data show CDR1 as DFQATT and CDR2 as SNEGSKA (reference sequence). The CDR3, as DNA: TGCAGTGCTAGAGTGGGGCAGCGGATCAACGAGCAGTACTTC. Encoded protein: CSARVGQRINEQYF.

The chain employs TRBV4-1 and TRBJ2-3, with unresolved D. Per germline, CDR1 MGHRA and CDR2 YSYEKL. The V gene lost 4 bases and the J gene lost 0 bases, with 14 bases spanning the gap. The length of the CDR3 is 16 residues. The CDR3 DNA reads as TGCGCCAGCAGCCCTGAGACTGGTACTAGCACAGATACGCAGTATTTT. This encodes CASSPETGTSTDTQYF.